This T cell receptor beta chain was sequenced during a study of CD8+ T cells in alopecia areata. Across the whole study: Patients in the treated group were given tofacitinib by mouth, 5 to 10 mg twice a day. General observations from the study: Administration of tofacitinib significantly diminished scalp clonality and expanded CD8+ clones within the top 100.

Isolated RNA was reverse transcribed into cDNA used as the sequencing template. Here immunoSEQ multiplex PCR was the method, and the copy in TCRdb shows in-frame clones only, minus some. The sample has 120,000 to 150,000 clones, about 88% seen once. Noted treatment: oral pan-JAK inhibitor, 5-10 mg twice daily. In germline, CDR1 is SSHAT, CDR2 FNYEAQ (reference sequence). The length of the CDR3 is 14 residues. Notes on this clone: Its target is not known. Sequence at one end of the junction differs from germline and may be a read error.

The rearrangement uses TRBV7-7 and TRBJ2-3, with D possibly matching TRBD1 (7 bases). This TCR derives from a human donor with alopecia areata. Sequencing used CD8+ T cells sorted from blood, obtained at week 4, from a patient treated with tofacitinib. CDR3: CASSLGSGDSTQYF. The DNA of the CDR3 is TGTGCTAGCAGCTTAGGGTCGGGGGACAGTACGCAGTATTTT.